A single sample gave rise to the 9 T cell receptor beta chains below, sequenced in a study of T cells after yellow fever vaccination. TCRdb redid the calling of the 5' RACE reads with MiXCR, one entry per CDR3 protein. Altogether 400,000 or so distinct CDR3 sequences are present, roughly a sixth being singletons, with the ten largest covering 15% to 20%. Sample: PBMCs, taken before the yellow fever booster vaccination. The receptors originated from a man younger than 35 who received the YFV17D yellow fever vaccine.

This clonotype was counted a few times. The chain carries TRBV30 and TRBJ1-2; D call uncertain. This CDR3 has 12 residues. V lost 0 bases, J lost 4 bases, and 6 bases lay in between. CDR1 is GTSNPN, CDR2 SVGIG, per germline (reference sequence). CDR3 nucleotides: TGTGCCTGGAGTGTTGGACTCTATGGCTACACCTTC. This sequence encodes CAWSVGLYGYTF.

J is TRBJ1-2 and V is TRBV20-1; D call uncertain. The CDR3 consists of 14 residues. Germline-derived CDR1 and CDR2 are DFQATT and SNEGSKA (reference sequence). The V end lost 4 bases, the J end lost 10 bases, and 22 bases lay between the germline ends. The CDR3 nucleotides read TGCAGTGCTACCGCGGACCCGACACTTGTGCTCTACACCTTC. Translated, it gives CSATADPTLVLYTF.

The chain carries TRBV7-9 and TRBJ2-3; D unresolved. V lost 10 bases and J 6 bases, leaving 23 bases between the germline ends. The CDR3 is made up of 15 amino acids. Germline loops: CDR1 SEHNR, CDR2 FQNEAQ (reference sequence). The CDR3 region is CAIPIQSYPRDTQYF. The CDR3 region has the DNA TGTGCCATTCCTATCCAAAGTTACCCTCGGGATACGCAGTATTTT.

This clonotype was detected a few times. V gene TRBV10-3 combines with J gene TRBJ1-1; D unclear. CDR1 is ENHRY, CDR2 SYGVKD, per germline. V lost 9 bases to trimming and J lost 1 base, with 15 bases between them. The CDR3 is 14 residues long. CDR3 amino acids: CAINPGGSNTEAFF. The CDR3 DNA reads TGTGCCATTAATCCGGGAGGATCGAACACTGAAGCTTTCTTT.

This clonotype was recorded many times. Sequence at one end of the junction differs from germline and may be a read error. This chain joins TRBV5-1 and TRBJ1-1, with D tentatively TRBD1 (5 bases). Per the germline V gene, CDR1 is SGHRS and CDR2 is YFSETQ. The CDR3 is 14 amino acids. The CDR3 coding sequence is TGTGCCAGCAGCTTAGTAGGAGGGGACACTGAAGCTTTCTTT. As protein: CASSLVGGDTEAFF.

This clonotype was seen a handful of times. The rearrangement links TRBV6-5 to TRBJ2-7, with D maybe TRBD2 (5 bases). Trimming shortened V by 8 bases and J by 3 bases, and 20 bases separated the two germline ends. This CDR3 has 15 residues. The germline V gene encodes CDR1 MNHEY and CDR2 SVGAGI. In DNA form, the CDR3 reads TGTGCCAGCGGTCGGGGATCCCCAGTTATCTACGAGCAGTACTTC. Protein product: CASGRGSPVIYEQYF.

The table lists this clonotype with a few counts. The J gene is TRBJ2-7, the V gene TRBV5-5; D uncertain. From germline, CDR1 is SGHKS and CDR2 YYEKEE (reference sequence). Trimming cost V 0 bases and J 3 bases, with 7 bases left between them. This CDR3 has 13 residues. The CDR3 DNA is TGTGCCAGCAGCTTGGCGTCAGACTACGAGCAGTACTTC. It translates to CASSLASDYEQYF.

The chain employs TRBV7-2 and TRBJ2-1; 9 nucleotides match TRBD2. The germline CDR1 and CDR2 sequences are SGHTA and FQGNSA. With V trimmed by 7 bases and J by 1 base, 5 bases remained unmatched. CDR3 size: 15 residues. The CDR3 nucleotides read TGTGCCAGCACGAGTCTAGCGGGGTCCTACAATGAGCAGTTCTTC. It translates to CASTSLAGSYNEQFF.

This clonotype was observed a single time. The chain carries TRBV12-2 and TRBJ2-7; the tabulated D call, TRBD2, remains unverified against the DNA. TRBV12-2 is an annotated pseudogene. The CDR3 spans 16 residues. This CDR3 reads CASRLGGLAGDYEQYV. CDR3 DNA sequence: TGTGCAAGTCGCCTGGGGGGGCTAGCGGGGGATTACGAGCAGTACGTC.